This T cell receptor (beta chain) was sequenced during a study of neurological immune-mediated disorders. This clonotype was seen many times. Noted time point: technical triplicate 1. The study built unsorted libraries from 2 million PBMCs kept at -80 C. The CDR3 is 15 amino acids. Trimming left V 3 bases short and J 0 bases short, with 13 bases between. Per germline, CDR1 SGHDT and CDR2 YYEEEE. With 10-nucleotide random UMIs, 5'RACE was used to make the cDNA. TCRdb passed the 5' RACE reads through MiXCR, listing each CDR3 protein once. The top ten clones hold around 4% of a sample with roughly 38,000 distinct CDR3 sequences, 11% of them seen once.

The chain has TRBV5-6 and TRBJ2-7, with D perhaps TRBD2 (7 bases). Sequencing was performed on PBMCs. The clonotype originates from a man aged 55 to 70 with HTLV-1-associated myelopathy (HAM/TSP). The CDR3 is CASSSRGGSSYEQYF. The CDR3 DNA reads TGTGCCAGCAGCTCCAGGGGAGGGAGCTCCTACGAGCAGTACTTC.